The 24 T cell receptor beta chains below all came from one sample that was sequenced in a study of blood T cell repertoires in COVID-19. Sequenced by immunoSEQ multiplex PCR; TCRdb stores in-frame clones only, minus some. The sample gives roughly 70,000 clones, around three quarters of which show up once; about 9.8% is in the top ten. Sequencing was done on a sample of peripheral blood. The origin of the receptors is a human donor in a cohort sampled during active COVID-19.

This clone occurred a few times. The chain is built from TRBV29-1 and TRBJ2-7; 7 positions agree with TRBD1. Germline-derived CDR1 and CDR2 are SQVTM and ANQGSEA. This CDR3 is 14 amino acids long. With V trimmed by 4 bases and J by 0 bases, 6 bases remained unmatched. The CDR3 loop is CSVAGQESSYEQYF. The CDR3 bases are TGCAGCGTTGCCGGACAGGAGAGCTCCTACGAGCAGTACTTC.

V is TRBV2 and J is TRBJ2-2, with TRBD1 as a possible D gene (5 bases). The CDR3 totals 13 residues. V was cut by 8 bases and J by 4 bases, with 11 bases left in between. Germline CDR1 and CDR2: SNHLY and FYNNEI. This CDR3 reads CASSQGPTGELFF. In nucleotides, the CDR3 is TGTGCCAGCTCCCAGGGCCCCACCGGGGAGCTGTTTTTT.

The chain has TRBV7-2 and TRBJ2-7; TRBD2 aligns across 7 bases. The V and J ends lost 0 bases and 4 bases, in that order; junction bases with no gene match: 9. The CDR3 totals 16 residues. The V gene's germline CDR1 is SGHTA and CDR2 FQGNSA. The CDR3 loop is CASSLARASGLYEQYF. CDR3 DNA sequence: TGTGCCAGCAGCTTAGCTCGGGCTAGCGGTTTATACGAGCAGTACTTC.

This clone was recorded only once. V usage is TRBV28 and J usage is TRBJ2-7; the D gene is possibly TRBD1 (6 bases). Trimming stripped 8 bases from V and 3 bases from J, with 11 bases between. Germline lookup yields CDR1 MDHEN and CDR2 SYDVKM. There are 12 residues in the CDR3. The CDR3 nucleotides read TGTGCCAGCGGGGGACAACACTACGAGCAGTACTTC. Its protein is CASGGQHYEQYF.

The chain links TRBV24-1 to TRBJ2-6; 9 bases fit TRBD1. Trimming removed 4 bases from V and 0 bases from J; junction bases left unmatched: 6. The length of the CDR3 is 18 residues. CDR1 is KGHDR and CDR2 is SFDVKD in the germline V gene. The CDR3 DNA reads as TGTGCCACCAGTGACTCGGGACAGGGATTCTCTGGGGCCAACGTCCTGACTTTC. It is translated as CATSDSGQGFSGANVLTF.

This chain links TRBV19 with TRBJ2-6; D gene uncertain. CDR3 size: 15 residues. The V gene lost 6 bases and the J gene lost 1 base, with 10 bases spanning the gap. Germline assignment: CDR1 LNHDA and CDR2 SQIVND (reference sequence). CDR3 nucleotide sequence: TGTGCCAGTAGCCGACTTCAGTCTGGGGCCAACGTCCTGACTTTC. Amino acids: CASSRLQSGANVLTF.

This chain links TRBV7-9 with TRBJ2-1; 14 bases match TRBD2. The V and J ends lost 9 bases and 1 base, in that order; junction bases with no gene match: 5. The CDR3 spans 16 residues. Germline CDR1 is SEHNR and CDR2 is FQNEAQ (reference sequence). The CDR3 region has the DNA TGTGCCAGTCGCGGGACTAGCGGGAGTTCCTACAATGAGCAGTTCTTC. Translated: CASRGTSGSSYNEQFF. Full variable domain (outside the CDR3, taken from reference TRBV7-9 and TRBJ2-1): DTGVSQNPRHKITKRGQNVTFRCDPISEHNRLYWYRQTLGQGPEFLTYFQNEAQLEKSRLLSDRFSAERPKGSFSTLEIQRTEQGDSAMYLCASRGTSGSSYNEQFFGPGTRLTVL.

The rearrangement joins TRBV5-1 to TRBJ2-2, with no clear D. This CDR3 comprises 14 residues. Germline V lookup: CDR1 SGHRS, CDR2 YFSETQ. Trimming took off 0 bases at V and 4 bases at J, with 7 bases between the two ends. CDR3: CASSLGQITGELFF. As DNA, the CDR3 is TGCGCCAGCAGCTTGGGTCAGATCACCGGGGAGCTGTTTTTT.

The chain employs TRBV7-2 and TRBJ2-7; D may be TRBD1 (5 bases). Germline loops: CDR1 SGHTA, CDR2 FQGNSA. CDR3 length equals 14 residues. V was clipped by 5 bases and J by 6 bases, with 17 bases between them. The CDR3 DNA reads as TGTGCCAGCAGCGGGTCAGGGTCGGGCGTCGAGCAGTACTTC. This sequence encodes CASSGSGSGVEQYF.

The CDR3 spells CASSLIQGAVETQYF. CDR3 nucleotides: TGTGCCAGCAGCTTGATTCAGGGGGCAGTGGAGACCCAGTACTTC. The gene calls are TRBV5-5 and TRBJ2-5; the match to TRBD1 covers 8 bases. Germline CDR1 SGHKS, CDR2 YYEKEE (reference sequence). This CDR3 is 15 amino acids long. J lost 5 bases, V lost 1 base, and 7 bases had no gene match.

DNA for the CDR3: TGTGCCACCCAGGGAACGGTGGATCAGCCCCAGCATTTT. Protein product: CATQGTVDQPQHF. V gene TRBV10-3 combines with J gene TRBJ1-5, with D possibly TRBD1 on 5 matching bases. This CDR3 comprises 13 residues. V lost 10 bases and J 5 bases, leaving 15 bases between the germline ends. Germline V CDR1 and CDR2: ENHRY, SYGVKD.

The chain uses TRBV28 and TRBJ2-7; 12 bases are shared with TRBD2. Germline V lookup: CDR1 MDHEN, CDR2 SYDVKM. V dropped 6 bases and J dropped 4; count of bases not matched to a gene: 4. This CDR3 spans 14 amino acids. As DNA, the CDR3 is TGTGCCAGCAGCCTAGCGGGAGGGGGGTACGAGCAGTACTTC. It codes for CASSLAGGGYEQYF.

The chain couples TRBV9 to TRBJ2-2, with TRBD2 matching 8 bases. The junction had 2 bases not matched to a gene; V was cut back by 0 bases and J by 4 bases. Germline V gives CDR1 SGDLS, CDR2 YYNGEE. The length of the CDR3 is 15 residues. The CDR3 is CASSVGLAGTGELFF. As DNA, the CDR3 is TGTGCCAGCAGCGTAGGCCTAGCGGGCACCGGGGAGCTGTTTTTT.

This clone has only a few counts. This chain connects TRBV10-1 to TRBJ2-6; 11 bases are shared with TRBD1. Germline V gene lookup returns CDR1 WNHNN and CDR2 SYGVQD (reference sequence). The CDR3 contains 17 residues. J was trimmed by 0 bases and V by 2 bases; bases with no gene match: 0. CDR3 sequence reads: CASSEGTGGSGANVLTF. The DNA of the CDR3 is TGCGCCAGCAGTGAGGGGACAGGGGGCTCTGGGGCCAACGTCCTGACTTTC.

The rearrangement joins TRBV6-2 or TRBV6-3 to TRBJ1-1, with D tentatively TRBD1 (6 bases). V was trimmed by 5 bases and J by 0 bases, leaving 10 bases between them. Germline CDR1 reads MNHEY; CDR2 reads SVGEGT. CDR3 length: 14 amino acids. The CDR3 nucleotides are TGTGCCAGCAGTAGGGGGACAATGAACACTGAAGCTTTCTTT. It codes for CASSRGTMNTEAFF.

This clone occurred once. The chain is built from TRBV14 and TRBJ2-7; 13 nucleotides match TRBD2. This CDR3 is built from 15 residues. The ends lost 1 base at V and 9 bases at J; junction bases unmatched: 6. CDR1 is SGHDN and CDR2 is FVKESK in the germline V gene. The CDR3 sequence: CASSQVGLAGEGQYF. The CDR3 DNA follows: TGTGCCAGCAGCCAAGTCGGACTAGCGGGAGAGGGGCAGTACTTC. The full variable domain, with the rest looked up from reference TRBV14 and TRBJ2-7, is EAGVTQFPSHSVIEKGQTVTLRCDPISGHDNLYWYRRVMGKEIKFLLHFVKESKQDESGMPNNRFLAERTGGTYSTLKVQPAELEDSGVYFCASSQVGLAGEGQYFGPGTRLTVT.

The CDR3 bases are TGTGCCAGTAGTAGAGAGTGGCGGGGACTAAGCAATCAGCCCCAGCATTTT. This encodes CASSREWRGLSNQPQHF. J is TRBJ1-5 and V is TRBV19; D is perhaps TRBD1 (5 bases). Trimming shortened V by 4 bases and J by 1 base, and 17 bases separated the two germline ends. The CDR3 consists of 17 residues. In germline, CDR1 is LNHDA, CDR2 SQIVND (reference sequence).

This chain joins TRBV28 and TRBJ2-1; TRBD2 is a possible D gene (5 bases). V shed 2 bases and J shed 6 bases, with 11 bases lying between them. The CDR3 sequence is 14 residues long. Germline-derived CDR1 and CDR2 are MDHEN and SYDVKM. CDR3 coding DNA: TGTGCCAGCAGTTTAACGACACGGGGCAATGAGCAGTTCTTC. Its protein is CASSLTTRGNEQFF. The full variable domain, its missing parts supplied by reference TRBV28 and TRBJ2-1, is DVKVTQSSRYLVKRTGEKVFLECVQDMDHENMFWYRQDPGLGLRLIYFSYDVKMKEKGDIPEGYSVSREKKERFSLILESASTNQTSMYLCASSLTTRGNEQFFGPGTRLTVL.

The J gene is TRBJ1-6, the V gene TRBV7-2, with TRBD1 matching 8 bases. Looked up from germline, CDR1 is SGHTA and CDR2 is FQGNSA. The CDR3 contains 17 residues. The V gene end was trimmed by 5 bases and the J gene end by 1 base; junction bases not matched to a gene: 7. CDR3 loop: CASSPQGAGSYNSPLHF. The CDR3 DNA reads TGTGCCAGCAGCCCGCAGGGGGCCGGGTCCTATAATTCACCCCTCCACTTT. Using reference TRBV7-2 and TRBJ1-6 for the parts outside the CDR3, the full variable domain is GAGVSQSPSNKVTEKGKDVELRCDPISGHTALYWYRQSLGQGLEFLIYFQGNSAPDKSGLPSDRFSAERTGGSVSTLTIQRTQQEDSAVYLCASSPQGAGSYNSPLHFGNGTRLTVT.

The chain is built from TRBV20-1 and TRBJ1-6, with 7 bases that match TRBD1. The CDR3 runs 15 residues. The V gene's germline CDR1 is DFQATT and CDR2 SNEGSKA (reference sequence). The V and J ends lost 3 bases and 4 bases, in that order; junction bases with no gene match: 6. The CDR3 is CSASKGQSYNSPLHF. The DNA of the CDR3 is TGCAGTGCTAGTAAGGGACAGTCGTATAATTCACCCCTCCACTTT.

This clone was seen ten or more times. V usage is TRBV29-1 and J usage is TRBJ2-7; D is perhaps TRBD1 (6 bases). V lost 6 bases and J lost 2, with 8 bases in between. The germline V gene encodes CDR1 SQVTM and CDR2 ANQGSEA. This CDR3 is 11 amino acids long. The CDR3 DNA is TGCAGCGTAAAGGGGGCCTACGAGCAGTACTTC. Translation: CSVKGAYEQYF.

On this clone: Other DNA sequences of this sample code for an identical CDR3. The chain employs TRBV12-3 or TRBV12-4 and TRBJ1-1; no firm D call. This CDR3 contains 13 residues. V lost 1 base, J lost 3 bases, and 6 bases lay in between. The CDR3 protein is CASSLDRYTEAFF. DNA of the CDR3: TGTGCCAGCAGTTTAGATCGGTACACTGAAGCTTTCTTT.

This chain connects TRBV4-1 to TRBJ1-2; TRBD1 might be the D (6 bases). CDR1 MGHRA and CDR2 YSYEKL come from the germline V gene. Trimming took off 4 bases at V and 5 bases at J, with 23 bases between the two ends. The CDR3 has 17 amino acids. This CDR3 is CASSPLPGGGRDYGYTF. In DNA form, the CDR3 reads TGCGCCAGCAGCCCCCTCCCCGGCGGGGGGCGTGATTATGGCTACACCTTC.

The chain joins TRBV9 to TRBJ2-3; 7 bases map to TRBD2. The CDR3 runs 15 residues. Trimming removed 3 bases from V and 5 bases from J; junction bases left unmatched: 9. Germline V gene lookup returns CDR1 SGDLS and CDR2 YYNGEE. The DNA for the CDR3 is TGTGCCAGCAGCGCCCGGGACGGGAGGAGAGATACGCAGTATTTT. It encodes CASSARDGRRDTQYF. The full variable domain, with the rest looked up from reference TRBV9 and TRBJ2-3, is DSGVTQTPKHLITATGQRVTLRCSPRSGDLSVYWYQQSLDQGLQFLIQYYNGEERAKGNILERFSAQQFPDLHSELNLSSLELGDSALYFCASSARDGRRDTQYFGPGTRLTVL.